The clone carrying this TCR beta chain has a count of ten or more. Its antigen is not identified. This sample is drawn from a study of blood T cells in healthy people across ages. Findings and caveats of the study: There was a strong correlation between TCR beta diversity and naive T cell percentage.

Through a sample-barcoded 5' primer and a J-beta primer mix, a second PCR was run for roughly 6 to 11 cycles. Each cDNA was tagged by a template-switch adaptor containing 12 random nucleotides. TCRdb called the 5' RACE reads again in MiXCR, with one record for every CDR3 protein. Here the sample spans 650,000 to 1,000,000 distinct CDR3 sequences, 30% to 45% being singletons. Germline CDR1 MNHEY, CDR2 SVGEGT. The CDR3 runs to 13 residues. Trimming took 6 bases from V and 0 from J, leaving 9 bases between them. The chain combines TRBV6-2 or TRBV6-3 with TRBJ2-7, with D perhaps TRBD1 (5 bases). The clonotype originates from a man aged 18 to 35 in good health. Sequenced material: blood. The CDR3 protein is CASSSDSSYEQYF. The CDR3 DNA reads TGTGCCAGCAGCTCCGACAGCTCCTACGAGCAGTACTTC.